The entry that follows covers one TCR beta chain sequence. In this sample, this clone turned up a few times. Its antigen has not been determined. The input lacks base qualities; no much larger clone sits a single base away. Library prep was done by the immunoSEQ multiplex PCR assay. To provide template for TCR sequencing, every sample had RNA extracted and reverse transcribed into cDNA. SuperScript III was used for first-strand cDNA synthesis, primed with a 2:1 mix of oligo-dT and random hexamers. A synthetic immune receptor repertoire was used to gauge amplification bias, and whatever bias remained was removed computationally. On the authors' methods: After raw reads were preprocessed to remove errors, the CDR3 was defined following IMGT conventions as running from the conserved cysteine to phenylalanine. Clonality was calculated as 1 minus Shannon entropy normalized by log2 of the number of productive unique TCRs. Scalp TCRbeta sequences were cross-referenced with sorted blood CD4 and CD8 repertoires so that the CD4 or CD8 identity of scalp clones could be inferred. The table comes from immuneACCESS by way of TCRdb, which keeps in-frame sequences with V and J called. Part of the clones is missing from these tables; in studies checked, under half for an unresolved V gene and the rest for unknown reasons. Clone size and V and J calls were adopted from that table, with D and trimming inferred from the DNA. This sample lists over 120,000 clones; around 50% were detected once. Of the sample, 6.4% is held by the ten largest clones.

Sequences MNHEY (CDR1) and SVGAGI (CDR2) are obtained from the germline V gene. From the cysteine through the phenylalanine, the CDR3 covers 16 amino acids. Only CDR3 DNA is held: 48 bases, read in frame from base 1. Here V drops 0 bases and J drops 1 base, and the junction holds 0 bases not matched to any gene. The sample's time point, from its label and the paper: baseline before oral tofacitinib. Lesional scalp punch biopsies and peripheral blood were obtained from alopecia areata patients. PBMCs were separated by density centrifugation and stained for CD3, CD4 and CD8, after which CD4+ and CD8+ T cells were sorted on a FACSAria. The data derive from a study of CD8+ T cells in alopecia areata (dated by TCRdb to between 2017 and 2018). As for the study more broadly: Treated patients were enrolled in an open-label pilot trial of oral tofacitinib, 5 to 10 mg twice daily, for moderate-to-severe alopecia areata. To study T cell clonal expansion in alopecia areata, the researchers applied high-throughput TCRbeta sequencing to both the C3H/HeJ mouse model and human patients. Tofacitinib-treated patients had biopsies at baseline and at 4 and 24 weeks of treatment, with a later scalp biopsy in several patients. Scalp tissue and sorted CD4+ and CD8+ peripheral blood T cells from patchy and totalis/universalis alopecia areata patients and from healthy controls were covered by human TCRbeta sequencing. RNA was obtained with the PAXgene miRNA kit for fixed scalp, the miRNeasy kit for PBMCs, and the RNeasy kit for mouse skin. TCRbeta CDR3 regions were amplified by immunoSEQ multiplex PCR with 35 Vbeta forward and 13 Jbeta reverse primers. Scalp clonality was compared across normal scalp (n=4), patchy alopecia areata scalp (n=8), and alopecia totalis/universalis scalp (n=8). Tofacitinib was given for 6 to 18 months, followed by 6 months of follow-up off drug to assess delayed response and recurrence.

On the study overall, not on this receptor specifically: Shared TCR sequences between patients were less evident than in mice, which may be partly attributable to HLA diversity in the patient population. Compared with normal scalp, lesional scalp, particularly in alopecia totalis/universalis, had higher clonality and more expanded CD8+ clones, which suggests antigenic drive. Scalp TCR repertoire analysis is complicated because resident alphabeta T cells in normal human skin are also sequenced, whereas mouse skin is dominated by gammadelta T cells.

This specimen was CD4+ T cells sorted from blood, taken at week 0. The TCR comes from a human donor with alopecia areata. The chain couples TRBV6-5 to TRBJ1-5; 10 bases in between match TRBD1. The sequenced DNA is TGTGCCAGCAGTTACTCGGGACAGGGGAGCAATCAGCCCCAGCATTTT. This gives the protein CASSYSGQGSNQPQHF.